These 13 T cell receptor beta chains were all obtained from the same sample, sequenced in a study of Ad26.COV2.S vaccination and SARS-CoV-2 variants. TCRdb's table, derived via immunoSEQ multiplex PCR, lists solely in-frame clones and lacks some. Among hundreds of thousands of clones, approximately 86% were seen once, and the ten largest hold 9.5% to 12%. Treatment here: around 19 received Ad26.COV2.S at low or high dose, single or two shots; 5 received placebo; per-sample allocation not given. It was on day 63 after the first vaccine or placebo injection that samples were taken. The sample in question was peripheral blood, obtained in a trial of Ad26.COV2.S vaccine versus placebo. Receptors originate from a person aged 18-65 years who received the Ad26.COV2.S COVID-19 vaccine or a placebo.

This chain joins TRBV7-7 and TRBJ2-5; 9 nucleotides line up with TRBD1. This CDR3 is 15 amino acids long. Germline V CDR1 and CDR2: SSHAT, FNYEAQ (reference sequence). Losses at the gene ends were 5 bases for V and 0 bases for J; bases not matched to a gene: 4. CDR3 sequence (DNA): TGTGCCAGCAGCCCCGGGACAGGGAACCAAGAGACCCAGTACTTC. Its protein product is CASSPGTGNQETQYF. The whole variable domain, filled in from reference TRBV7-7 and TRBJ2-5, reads GAGVSQSPRYKVTKRGQDVTLRCDPISSHATLYWYQQALGQGPEFLTYFNYEAQPDKSGLPSDRFSAERPEGSISTLTIQRTEQRDSAMYRCASSPGTGNQETQYFGPGTRLLVL.

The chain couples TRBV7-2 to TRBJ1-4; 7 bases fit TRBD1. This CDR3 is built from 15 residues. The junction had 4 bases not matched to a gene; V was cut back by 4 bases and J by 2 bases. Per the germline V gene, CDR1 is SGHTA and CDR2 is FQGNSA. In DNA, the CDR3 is TGTGCCAGCAGCTCTATGACAGGGACTAATGAAAAACTGTTTTTT. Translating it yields CASSSMTGTNEKLFF. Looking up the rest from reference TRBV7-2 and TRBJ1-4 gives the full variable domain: GAGVSQSPSNKVTEKGKDVELRCDPISGHTALYWYRQSLGQGLEFLIYFQGNSAPDKSGLPSDRFSAERTGGSVSTLTIQRTQQEDSAVYLCASSSMTGTNEKLFFGSGTQLSVL.

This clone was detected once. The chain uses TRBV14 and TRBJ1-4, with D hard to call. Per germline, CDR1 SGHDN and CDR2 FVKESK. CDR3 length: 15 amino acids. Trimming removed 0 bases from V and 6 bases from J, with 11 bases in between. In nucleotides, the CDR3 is TGTGCCAGCAGCCAAGATTGGACGGAGGATGAAAAACTGTTTTTT. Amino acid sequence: CASSQDWTEDEKLFF.

The CDR3 sequence: CASSIDRDTDTQYF. The CDR3 DNA follows: TGTGCCAGTAGTATCGACAGGGACACAGATACGCAGTATTTT. The chain couples TRBV19 to TRBJ2-3; 7 nucleotides align to TRBD1. After removal of 3 bases from V and 2 bases from J, the junction contained 2 bases not matched to a gene. This CDR3 region has 14 residues. The V gene's germline CDR1 is LNHDA and CDR2 SQIVND (reference sequence).

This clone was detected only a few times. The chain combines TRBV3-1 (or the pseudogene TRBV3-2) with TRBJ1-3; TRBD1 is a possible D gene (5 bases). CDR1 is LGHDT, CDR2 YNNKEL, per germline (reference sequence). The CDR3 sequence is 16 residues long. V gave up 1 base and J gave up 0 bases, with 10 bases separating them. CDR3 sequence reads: CASSQVDSRSGNTIYF. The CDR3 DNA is TGTGCCAGCAGCCAAGTAGACAGCCGCTCTGGAAACACCATATATTTT.

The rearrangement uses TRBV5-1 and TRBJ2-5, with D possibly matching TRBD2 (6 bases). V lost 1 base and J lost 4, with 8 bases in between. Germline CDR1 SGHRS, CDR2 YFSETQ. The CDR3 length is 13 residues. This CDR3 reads CASSLTSPETQYF. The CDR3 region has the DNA TGCGCCAGCAGCTTGACTAGCCCAGAGACCCAGTACTTC.

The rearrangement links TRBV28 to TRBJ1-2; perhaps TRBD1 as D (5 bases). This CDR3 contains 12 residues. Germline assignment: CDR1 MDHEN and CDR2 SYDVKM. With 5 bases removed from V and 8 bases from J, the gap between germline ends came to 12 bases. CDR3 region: CASSHRRWGYTF. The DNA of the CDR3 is TGTGCCAGCAGTCACAGGAGATGGGGCTACACCTTC.

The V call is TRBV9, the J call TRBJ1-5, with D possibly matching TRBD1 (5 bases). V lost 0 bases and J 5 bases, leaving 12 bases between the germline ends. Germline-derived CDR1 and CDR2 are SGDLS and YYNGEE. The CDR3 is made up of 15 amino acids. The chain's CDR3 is CASSVGGREYQPQHF. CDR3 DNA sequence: TGTGCCAGCAGCGTAGGGGGCAGGGAGTATCAGCCCCAGCATTTT.

CDR3 amino acids: CASSEFPSTGNTEAFF. For the CDR3, the DNA is TGTGCCAGCAGTGAATTCCCGTCGACAGGGAACACTGAAGCTTTCTTT. The V and J genes are TRBV2 and TRBJ1-1; D may be TRBD1 (6 bases). V gave up 2 bases and J gave up 1 base, with 14 bases separating them. Germline CDR1 reads SNHLY; CDR2 reads FYNNEI. CDR3 length: 16 amino acids. The whole variable domain, filled in from reference TRBV2 and TRBJ1-1, reads EPEVTQTPSHQVTQMGQEVILRCVPISNHLYFYWYRQILGQKVEFLVSFYNNEISEKSEIFDDQFSVERPDGSNFTLKIRSTKLEDSAMYFCASSEFPSTGNTEAFFGQGTRLTVV.

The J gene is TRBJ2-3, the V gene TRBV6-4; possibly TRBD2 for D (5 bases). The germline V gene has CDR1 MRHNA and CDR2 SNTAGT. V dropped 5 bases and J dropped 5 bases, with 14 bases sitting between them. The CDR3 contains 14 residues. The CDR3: CASSPGPEGDTQYF. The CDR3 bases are TGTGCCAGCAGTCCCGGGCCAGAGGGAGATACGCAGTATTTT.

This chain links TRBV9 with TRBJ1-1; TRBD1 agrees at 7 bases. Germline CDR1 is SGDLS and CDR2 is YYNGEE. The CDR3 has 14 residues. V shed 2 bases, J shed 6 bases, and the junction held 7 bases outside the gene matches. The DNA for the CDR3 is TGTGCCAGCAGCGTCCAGACAGGGTCGGCTGAAGCTTTCTTT. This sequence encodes CASSVQTGSAEAFF.

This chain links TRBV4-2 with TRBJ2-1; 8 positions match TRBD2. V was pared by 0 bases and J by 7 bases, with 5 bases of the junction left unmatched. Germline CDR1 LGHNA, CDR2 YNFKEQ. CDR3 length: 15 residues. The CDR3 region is CASSQEGTSRNEQFF. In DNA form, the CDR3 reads TGTGCCAGCAGCCAAGAGGGGACTAGTAGGAATGAGCAGTTCTTC.

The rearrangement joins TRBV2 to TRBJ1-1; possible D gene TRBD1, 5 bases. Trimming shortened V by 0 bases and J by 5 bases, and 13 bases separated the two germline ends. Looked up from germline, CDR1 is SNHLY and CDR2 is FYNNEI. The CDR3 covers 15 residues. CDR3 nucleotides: TGTGCCAGCAGTGAAGCGCGGGGGAGCGGGACTGAAGCTTTCTTT. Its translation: CASSEARGSGTEAFF.